The 2 T cell receptor beta chains in this list originate from one sample, sequenced in a study of T cell responses to AZD1222 COVID-19 vaccine. Libraries were prepared by immunoSEQ multiplex PCR; TCRdb keeps only in-frame clonotypes and omits some of them. The sample lists about 25,000 clones; around 90% were seen once. The material was peripheral blood, obtained 28 days after the second AZD1222 dose. The receptors were sampled from an adult who received the AZD1222 COVID-19 vaccine.

V usage is TRBV4-3 and J usage is TRBJ1-3; no reliable D call. V was pared by 0 bases and J by 0 bases, with 12 bases between. The CDR3 is 17 amino acids. Germline V gene data show CDR1 as LGHNA and CDR2 as YSLEER. The CDR3 here is CASSQDYGRISGNTIYF. CDR3 nucleotides: TGCGCCAGCAGCCAAGATTATGGGCGGATCTCTGGAAACACCATATATTTT.

The genes are TRBV3-1 (or the pseudogene TRBV3-2) and TRBJ1-5; no reliable D call. V was clipped by 0 bases and J by 9 bases, with 15 bases between them. Germline CDR1 is LGHDT and CDR2 is YNNKEL (reference sequence). This CDR3 comprises 15 residues. The CDR3 is CASSQDLTVKRPQHF. CDR3 coding DNA: TGTGCCAGCAGCCAAGATCTGACGGTCAAGAGGCCCCAGCATTTT.